A selection of T cell receptor beta chains follows, all from one sample in a study of shared T cell receptors in the human thymus. Clones were read by immunoSEQ multiplex PCR, and TCRdb kept only the in-frame ones, dropping some. The data show about 730,000 clones, 70% to 90% seen once. Separately, the same data were catalogued under a study of human thymus T cells.

Source material: thymocytes. The source of these receptors is a girl under two years old with a congenital heart defect. Each CDR3 is given with its conserved first and last residue. Fields, in order: V gene, CDR3 protein.

V: TRBV12-2; CDR3: CASRSSAGGVLNIQYF
V: TRBV6-5; CDR3: CASSPRTAGNSPLHF
V: TRBV7-6; CDR3: CASSLERGGGNNEQFF
V: TRBV9; CDR3: CASSPNPTGGLDGTEAFF
V: TRBV7-9; CDR3: CASSWGGLAGDNTQYF
V: TRBV4-3; CDR3: CASSPYPGQEDQPQHF
V: TRBV18; CDR3: CASSPVGTDELPGYEQYF
V: TRBV6-5; CDR3: CASSYRGGRVTGYTF
V: TRBV14; CDR3: CASSQAVTQQGATNYGYTF
V: TRBV2; CDR3: CASSDRGYGYTF